These 19 T cell receptor beta chains were all obtained from the same sample, sequenced in a study of OX40 agonist ivuxolimab in advanced cancers. Clones were sequenced by immunoSEQ multiplex PCR, and TCRdb holds only the in-frame ones, with some missing. Among about 55,000 clones listed, approximately 84% were seen once. Material: CD4+ or CD8+ T cells sorted from blood, obtained in a trial of the OX40 agonist ivuxolimab. Every receptor here comes from an adult with an advanced solid tumor such as melanoma, head and neck, liver or kidney cancer.

The chain combines TRBV11-3 with TRBJ2-7; TRBD1 might be the D (7 bases). The CDR3 loop spans 13 amino acids. CDR1 and CDR2 (germline): SGHNT, YENEEA. The V end was cut by 5 bases, the J end by 8 bases, with 16 bases between. The CDR3 sequence: CASSAEEGAKQYF. CDR3 bases: TGTGCCAGCAGCGCAGAGGAGGGGGCCAAGCAGTACTTC.

The CDR3 loop is CASSPTGTQYF. The CDR3 DNA sequence: TGTGCCAGCAGCCCTACTGGGACCCAGTACTTC. The chain joins TRBV5-5 to TRBJ2-5, with D hard to call. The CDR3 is 11 amino acids. Trimming left V 4 bases short and J 7 bases short, with 8 bases between. CDR1 is SGHKS and CDR2 is YYEKEE in the germline V gene (reference sequence).

The rearrangement joins TRBV29-1 to TRBJ2-2, with TRBD2 matching over 14 bases. Germline CDR1 reads SQVTM; CDR2 reads ANQGSEA. The CDR3 contains 15 residues. J gave up 5 bases and V 4 bases, and 3 bases lay outside the gene matches. CDR3 sequence: CSVGLAGGFTGELFF. As DNA, the CDR3 is TGCAGCGTTGGACTAGCGGGAGGGTTTACCGGGGAGCTGTTTTTT.

The chain recombines TRBV7-9 with TRBJ2-5, with 10 nucleotides matching TRBD2. V lost 5 bases and J lost 3; bases outside the gene matches: 3. The CDR3 spans 14 residues. Germline V lookup: CDR1 SEHNR, CDR2 FQNEAQ (reference sequence). The CDR3 sequence: CASSPGLAEETQYF. DNA of the CDR3: TGTGCCAGCAGCCCAGGACTAGCGGAAGAGACCCAGTACTTC.

The genes are TRBV6-4 and TRBJ2-1; 11 bases match TRBD1. Per the germline V gene, CDR1 is MRHNA and CDR2 is SNTAGT. The CDR3 is 13 residues long. V gave up 6 bases and J gave up 9 bases; unmatched junction bases: 4. The CDR3 sequence is CASSGTGGGEQFF. As DNA, the CDR3 is TGTGCCAGCAGCGGGACAGGGGGTGGTGAGCAGTTCTTC.

This chain's CDR3 is CASSVRANNQPQHF. The DNA for the CDR3 is TGTGCCAGCAGTGTCCGGGCCAACAATCAGCCCCAGCATTTT. The rearrangement links TRBV27 to TRBJ1-5; no definite D call. Trimming shortened V by 5 bases and J by 3 bases, and 11 bases separated the two germline ends. Looked up from germline, CDR1 is MNHEY and CDR2 is SMNVEV (reference sequence). This CDR3 has 14 residues.

This clone was seen a handful of times. This rearrangement joins TRBV6-1 to TRBJ1-2; D remains ambiguous. Trimming stripped 7 bases from V and 7 bases from J, with 10 bases between. From germline, CDR1 is MNHNS and CDR2 SASEGT. CDR3 length equals 11 residues. For the CDR3, the DNA is TGTGCCAGCACTCGGATCGGTGGCTACACCTTC. This gives the protein CASTRIGGYTF.

The chain recombines TRBV30 with TRBJ1-3, with D maybe TRBD1 (6 bases). Between the trimmed V and J ends, which lost 3 bases and 0 bases, there was a span of 15 bases. The CDR3 runs to 16 residues. The germline CDR1 and CDR2 sequences are GTSNPN and SVGIG (reference sequence). The CDR3 DNA is TGTGCCTGGAGCCCGGGGACATGGGACTCTGGAAACACCATATATTTT. Amino acids: CAWSPGTWDSGNTIYF.

V usage is TRBV6-5 and J usage is TRBJ1-5; D is unclear. Germline V gene data show CDR1 as MNHEY and CDR2 as SVGAGI. V lost 7 bases and J 4 bases, leaving 17 bases between the germline ends. The CDR3 length is 15 residues. The DNA of the CDR3 is TGTGCCAGCAAGTTTCGGCAGGAGTTTAATCAGCCCCAGCATTTT. Translated: CASKFRQEFNQPQHF.

This clone was seen once. The gene calls are TRBV28 and TRBJ1-2; 12 bases are a match to TRBD1. J lost 7 bases, V lost 2 bases, and 8 bases had no gene match. Germline V gene lookup returns CDR1 MDHEN and CDR2 SYDVKM. The CDR3 is made up of 16 amino acids. The CDR3 region is CASSLGGTGGHAGYTF. As DNA, the CDR3 is TGTGCCAGCAGTTTAGGGGGGACAGGGGGCCATGCTGGCTACACCTTC.

The gene calls are TRBV10-3 and TRBJ2-7; D perhaps matches TRBD2 (5 bases). Germline V gives CDR1 ENHRY, CDR2 SYGVKD. V shed 8 bases and J shed 0 bases, with 14 bases lying between them. The CDR3 contains 14 residues. The CDR3 here is CAIAGEWSSYEQYF. CDR3 sequence (DNA): TGTGCCATCGCCGGGGAATGGAGCTCCTACGAGCAGTACTTC.

The chain uses TRBV30 and TRBJ1-3; D is uncertain. The CDR3 is 15 residues long. V was pared by 4 bases and J by 0 bases, with 13 bases between. CDR1 is GTSNPN and CDR2 is SVGIG in the germline V gene (reference sequence). Here the CDR3 DNA reads TGTGCCTGGAATATAGCTAGGGCCTCTGGAAACACCATATATTTT. Residues: CAWNIARASGNTIYF.

V gene TRBV11-3 combines with J gene TRBJ2-2, with TRBD1 matching 9 bases. Germline V gene data show CDR1 as SGHNT and CDR2 as YENEEA. There are 15 residues in the CDR3. J was trimmed by 6 bases and V by 5 bases; bases with no gene match: 7. The CDR3 spells CASSARQGVAGELFF. CDR3 DNA: TGTGCCAGCAGCGCAAGACAGGGGGTCGCCGGGGAGCTGTTTTTT. The full variable domain, its missing parts supplied by reference TRBV11-3 and TRBJ2-2, is EAGVVQSPRYKIIEKKQPVAFWCNPISGHNTLYWYLQNLGQGPELLIRYENEEAVDDSQLPKDRFSAERLKGVDSTLKIQPAELGDSAVYLCASSARQGVAGELFFGEGSRLTVL.

The chain carries TRBV6-6 and TRBJ2-7; 8 nucleotides line up with TRBD1. Germline loops: CDR1 MNHNY, CDR2 SVGAGI (reference sequence). The CDR3 has 14 amino acids. V lost 4 bases and J lost 0; bases outside the gene matches: 2. As DNA, the CDR3 is TGTGCCAGCAGTTTGACAGGGGACTCCTACGAGCAGTACTTC. The encoded protein is CASSLTGDSYEQYF.

The rearrangement links TRBV5-4 to TRBJ1-2; no firm D call. The CDR3 loop spans 13 amino acids. Germline-derived CDR1 and CDR2 are SGHNT and YYREEE (reference sequence). V was clipped by 0 bases and J by 5 bases, with 8 bases between them. The CDR3 sequence: CASSLETSYGYTF. CDR3 in DNA: TGTGCCAGCAGCTTGGAGACATCATATGGCTACACCTTC. Using reference TRBV5-4 and TRBJ1-2 for the parts outside the CDR3, the full variable domain is ETGVTQSPTHLIKTRGQQVTLRCSSQSGHNTVSWYQQALGQGPQFIFQYYREEENGRGNFPPRFSGLQFPNYSSELNVNALELDDSALYLCASSLETSYGYTFGSGTRLTVV.

The sample holds a few counts of this clone. The V and J genes are TRBV15 and TRBJ1-5; no definite D call. V lost 8 bases to trimming and J lost 7 bases, with 12 bases between them. From germline, CDR1 is LNHNV and CDR2 YYDKDF (reference sequence). The CDR3 consists of 12 residues. The CDR3 here is CATGQVYQPQHF. The CDR3, as DNA: TGTGCCACCGGGCAGGTGTACCAGCCCCAGCATTTT.

The chain joins TRBV19 to TRBJ2-3; the D is unclear. The V gene lost 0 bases and the J gene lost 0 bases, with 7 bases spanning the gap. The CDR3 is made up of 15 amino acids. Looked up from germline, CDR1 is LNHDA and CDR2 is SQIVND (reference sequence). The CDR3 loop is CASSIDRQSTDTQYF. CDR3 DNA sequence: TGTGCCAGTAGTATAGACAGGCAAAGCACAGATACGCAGTATTTT. Full variable domain (outside the CDR3, taken from reference TRBV19 and TRBJ2-3): DGGITQSPKYLFRKEGQNVTLSCEQNLNHDAMYWYRQDPGQGLRLIYYSQIVNDFQKGDIAEGYSVSREKKESFPLTVTSAQKNPTAFYLCASSIDRQSTDTQYFGPGTRLTVL.

The rearrangement joins TRBV27 to TRBJ2-7; 7 nucleotides line up with TRBD1. The CDR3 length is 19 residues. The V segment lost 1 base and the J segment 0 bases; nucleotides outside the gene matches: 15. Germline V gene sequence: CDR1 MNHEY, CDR2 SMNVEV (reference sequence). The CDR3 sequence is CASSLYPSRTGEPSYEQYF. CDR3 DNA: TGTGCCAGCAGTTTATACCCCAGCCGAACAGGGGAGCCCTCCTACGAGCAGTACTTC.

The genes are TRBV12-2 and TRBJ1-1. TRBV12-2 is shown as a pseudogene. The CDR3 contains 20 residues. The CDR3 protein is CASRLVTPVGDPKINTEAFF. The DNA of the CDR3 is TGTGCAAGTCGCTTAGTTACCCCGGTAGGGGACCCAAAAATCAACACTGAAGCTTTCTTT.